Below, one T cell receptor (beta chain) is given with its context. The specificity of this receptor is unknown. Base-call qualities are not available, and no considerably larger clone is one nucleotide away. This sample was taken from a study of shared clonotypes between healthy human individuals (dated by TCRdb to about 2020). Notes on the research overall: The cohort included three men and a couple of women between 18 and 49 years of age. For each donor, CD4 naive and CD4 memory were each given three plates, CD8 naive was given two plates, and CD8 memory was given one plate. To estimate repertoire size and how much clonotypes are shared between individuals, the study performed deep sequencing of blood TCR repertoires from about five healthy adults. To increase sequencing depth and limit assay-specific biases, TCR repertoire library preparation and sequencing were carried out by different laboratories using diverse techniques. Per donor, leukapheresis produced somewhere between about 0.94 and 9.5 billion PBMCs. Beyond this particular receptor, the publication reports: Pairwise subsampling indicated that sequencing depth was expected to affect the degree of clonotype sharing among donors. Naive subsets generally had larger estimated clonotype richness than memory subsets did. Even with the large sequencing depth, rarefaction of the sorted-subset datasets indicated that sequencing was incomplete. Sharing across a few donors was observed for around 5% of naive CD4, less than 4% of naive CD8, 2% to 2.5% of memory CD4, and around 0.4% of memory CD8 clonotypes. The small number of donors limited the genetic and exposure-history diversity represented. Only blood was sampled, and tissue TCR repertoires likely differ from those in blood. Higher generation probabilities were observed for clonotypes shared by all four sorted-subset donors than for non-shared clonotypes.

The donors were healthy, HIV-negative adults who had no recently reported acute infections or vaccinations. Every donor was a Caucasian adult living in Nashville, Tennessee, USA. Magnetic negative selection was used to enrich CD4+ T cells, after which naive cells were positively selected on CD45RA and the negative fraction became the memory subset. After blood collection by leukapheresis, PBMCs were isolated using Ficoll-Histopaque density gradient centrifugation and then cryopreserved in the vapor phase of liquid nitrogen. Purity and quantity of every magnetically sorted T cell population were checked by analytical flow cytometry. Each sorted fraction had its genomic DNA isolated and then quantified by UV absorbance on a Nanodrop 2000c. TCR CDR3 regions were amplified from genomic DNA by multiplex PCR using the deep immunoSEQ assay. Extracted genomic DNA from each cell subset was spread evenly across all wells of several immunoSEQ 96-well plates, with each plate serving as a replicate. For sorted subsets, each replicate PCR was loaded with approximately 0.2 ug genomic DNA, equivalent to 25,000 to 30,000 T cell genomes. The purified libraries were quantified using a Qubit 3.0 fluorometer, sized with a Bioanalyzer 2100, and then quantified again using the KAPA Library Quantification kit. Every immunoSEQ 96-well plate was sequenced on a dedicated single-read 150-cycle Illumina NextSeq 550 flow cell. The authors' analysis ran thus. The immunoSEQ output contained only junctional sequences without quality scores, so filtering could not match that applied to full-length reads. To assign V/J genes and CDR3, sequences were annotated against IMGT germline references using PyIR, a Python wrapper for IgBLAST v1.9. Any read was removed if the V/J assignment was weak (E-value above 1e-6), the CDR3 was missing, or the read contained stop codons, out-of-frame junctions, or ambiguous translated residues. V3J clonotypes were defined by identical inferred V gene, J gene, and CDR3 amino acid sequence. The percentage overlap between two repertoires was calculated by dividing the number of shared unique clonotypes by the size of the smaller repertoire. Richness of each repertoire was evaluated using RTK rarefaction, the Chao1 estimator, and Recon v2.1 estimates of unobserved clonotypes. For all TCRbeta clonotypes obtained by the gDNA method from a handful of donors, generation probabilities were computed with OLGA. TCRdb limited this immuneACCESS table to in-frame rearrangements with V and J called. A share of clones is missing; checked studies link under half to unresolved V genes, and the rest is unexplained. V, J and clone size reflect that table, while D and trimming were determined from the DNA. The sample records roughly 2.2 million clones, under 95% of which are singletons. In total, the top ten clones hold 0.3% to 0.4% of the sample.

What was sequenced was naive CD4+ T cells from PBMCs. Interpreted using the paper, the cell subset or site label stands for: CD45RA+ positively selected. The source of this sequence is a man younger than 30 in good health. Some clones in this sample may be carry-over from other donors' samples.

The base sequence is TGTGCCAGCAGTCCGGGACAAGATTACGAGCAGTACTTC. This encodes CASSPGQDYEQYF. Here the chain combines TRBV6-5 and TRBJ2-7, and TRBD1 may be the D gene, going by 6 matching bases. The trim is 5 bases for V and 4 bases for J, with a gap of 12 bases between the germline ends. The CDR3 sequence holds 13 residues, the cysteine and phenylalanine included. Just the 39-base CDR3 DNA is kept, in frame starting at base 1. The germline V gene gives CDR1 as MNHEY and CDR2 as SVGAGI.